The following is a T cell receptor beta chain sequence with its context. Antigen specificity is unknown. Germline V gives CDR1 LGHNA, CDR2 YNFKEQ. Trimming took 4 bases from V and 0 from J, leaving 14 bases between them. This CDR3 comprises 16 residues. The individuals who served as donors were healthy Caucasians living in Russia, aged roughly 6 to 95. The data were taken from a study of blood T cells in healthy people across ages. A second roughly 6 to 12 cycle PCR used barcoded and J-beta primers. One entry per CDR3 protein, called by TCRdb with MiXCR from the 5' RACE reads. The repertoire includes about 640,000 distinct CDR3 sequences, roughly 58% of them detected once, and 30% to 40% sits in the top ten. Study outcomes and limitations: Roughly linear age-related decline in beta diversity appeared, significant by age around 36.

The gene calls are TRBV4-2 and TRBJ2-3; D ambiguous. This sequence originates from a man between 60 and 70 years old in good health. Sequencing was carried out using blood. The CDR3 sequence: CASSPLARPSTDTQYF. The CDR3 DNA reads as TGTGCCAGCAGCCCCTTGGCTAGACCTAGCACAGATACGCAGTATTTT.